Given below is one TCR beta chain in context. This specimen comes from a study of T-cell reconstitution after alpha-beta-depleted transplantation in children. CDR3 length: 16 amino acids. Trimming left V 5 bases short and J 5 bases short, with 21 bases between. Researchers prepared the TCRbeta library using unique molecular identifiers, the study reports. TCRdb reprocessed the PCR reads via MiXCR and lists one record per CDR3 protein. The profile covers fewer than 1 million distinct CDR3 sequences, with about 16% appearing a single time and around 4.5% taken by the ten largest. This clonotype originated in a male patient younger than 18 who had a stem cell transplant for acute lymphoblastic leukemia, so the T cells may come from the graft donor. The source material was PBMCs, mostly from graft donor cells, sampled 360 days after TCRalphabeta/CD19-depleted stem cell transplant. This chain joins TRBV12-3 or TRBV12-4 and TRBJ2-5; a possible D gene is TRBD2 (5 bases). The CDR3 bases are TGTGCCAGCAGTCCCGCGGGCGACCCAGCTGGGGAGACCCAGTACTTC. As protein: CASSPAGDPAGETQYF.